This is a list of T cell receptor beta chains from one sample in a study of blood T cell repertoires in COVID-19. Generated by immunoSEQ multiplex PCR, the TCRdb table keeps only in-frame clones and is missing some. In the table there are about 150,000 clones, 83% of which are singletons. The sample comprised peripheral blood. These receptors were obtained from a woman aged 60-75 years with COVID-19, enrolled during active disease. Each CDR3 is given with its conserved first and last residue. D genes are given only for firm matches. Part of the rows lack a size; the others show once, few, many or a class for expanded clones.

TRBJ1-1 | TRBV5-6 | TRBD1 | . | TGTGCCAGCAGCTCGATTTACAGGGGCAACGATCCTGAAGCTTTCTTT | CASSSIYRGNDPEAFF
TRBJ1-5 | TRBV19 | . | . | TGTGCCAGTAGTATAGGTTTTAGAAGGCAGGGGTCCGGTCAGCCCCAGCATTTT | CASSIGFRRQGSGQPQHF
TRBJ2-7 | TRBV6-5 | . | . | TGTGCCAGCAAGAATTCCGGGTCCGAGCAGTACTTC | CASKNSGSEQYF
TRBJ1-2 | TRBV20-1 | . | . | TGCAGTGCTAGTCGGGGGGTGGCAGATGGCTACACCTTC | CSASRGVADGYTF
TRBJ1-2 | TRBV5-1 | . | . | TGCGCCAGCAGCCTCCTAGGGGCAGCTATCTCTGACTATGGCTACACCTTC | CASSLLGAAISDYGYTF
TRBJ2-5 | TRBV19 | TRBD1 | few | TGTGCCAGTGGGGACAGGGGAGAAGAGACCCAGTACTTC | CASGDRGEETQYF
TRBJ1-1 | TRBV4-1 | TRBD1 | few | TGCGCCAGCAGCCAAGGACAGGGGGCTTGGACTGAAGCTTTCTTT | CASSQGQGAWTEAFF
TRBJ1-5 | TRBV3-1/TRBV3-2 | TRBD1 | . | TGTGCCAGCAGCCAAGGGGCCGACAGGGCACAGCCCCAGCATTTT | CASSQGADRAQPQHF
TRBJ1-1 | TRBV6-5 | . | . | TGTGCCAGCAGTACGACAAAAAACACTGAAGCTTTCTTT | CASSTTKNTEAFF
TRBJ1-4 | TRBV12-3/TRBV12-4 | . | . | TGTGCCAGCAGTCGGGGGAATGAAAAACTGTTTTTT | CASSRGNEKLFF
TRBJ2-1 | TRBV6-4 | TRBD2 | once | TGTGCCAGCAGTAGATTAGCGGGAGGGCCCAGCAATGAGCAGTTCTTC | CASSRLAGGPSNEQFF
TRBJ1-4 | TRBV7-9 | . | . | TGTGCCAGCAGCTTATTAACAGGGACCGAAAAACTGTTTTTT | CASSLLTGTEKLFF
TRBJ2-1 | TRBV9 | . | few | TGTGCCAGCAGCGTAGAAAGGGGTTGGAATGAGCAGTTCTTC | CASSVERGWNEQFF
TRBJ2-1 | TRBV29-1 | TRBD2 | . | TGCAGCGTTTCTCCTCTTAGCGGGAGACGGGGAAATGAGCAGTTCTTC | CSVSPLSGRRGNEQFF
TRBJ1-5 | TRBV29-1 | . | few | TGCAGCGTTGAAGATAGTCGAGGGGACTATCAGCCCCAGCATTTT | CSVEDSRGDYQPQHF
TRBJ1-4 | TRBV19 | . | . | TGTGCCAGTAACCCGTCTTGGGGAGCGGAAAAACTGTTTTTT | CASNPSWGAEKLFF
TRBJ2-5 | TRBV5-4 | . | . | TGTGCCAGCAGCTTGGGTAGGCGGGAGACCCAGTACTTC | CASSLGRRETQYF
TRBJ1-1 | TRBV12-5 | . | once | TGTGCTAGTGGCCTTTGGAACACTGAAGCTTTCTTT | CASGLWNTEAFF
TRBJ2-1 | TRBV9 | TRBD2 | . | TGTGCCAGCAGCGTAGAGATCGGGAGGGGCTCCTACAATGAGCAGTTCTTC | CASSVEIGRGSYNEQFF
TRBJ1-1 | TRBV11-2 | . | . | TGTGCCAGCAGCTTAGTCCAGGAAGCTTTCTTT | CASSLVQEAFF
TRBJ2-2 | TRBV29-1 | . | once | TGCAGCGTTCTAACCCACACCGGGGAGCTGTTTTTT | CSVLTHTGELFF
TRBJ2-1 | TRBV29-1 | TRBD1 | once | TGCAGCGTTCGCACCCCCGGGACAGGCTACAATGAGCAGTTCTTC | CSVRTPGTGYNEQFF
TRBJ1-1 | TRBV7-3 | . | . | TGTGCCAGCAGCTTGGCCCCGAGAGGGCGAAACACTGAAGCTTTCTTT | CASSLAPRGRNTEAFF
TRBJ1-5 | TRBV11-2 | . | . | TGTGCCAGCAGCATTCAGGGAGGTAATCAGCCCCAGCATTTT | CASSIQGGNQPQHF
TRBJ1-4 | TRBV15 | . | once | TGTGCCACAACCGACAGGATAAATGAAAAACTGTTTTTT | CATTDRINEKLFF
TRBJ2-3 | TRBV2 | TRBD2 | . | TGTGCCAGCACTGGACTAGCGGGAGGGGGAGATACGCAGTATTTT | CASTGLAGGGDTQYF
TRBJ2-2 | TRBV3-1/TRBV3-2 | TRBD2 | . | TGTGCCAGCAGCCGACTAGCGGGAGGCGGCGGGGAGCTGTTTTTT | CASSRLAGGGGELFF
TRBJ1-3 | TRBV19 | . | . | TGTGCCAGTAGTCTCCCTAGCGCAGGGGGAAACACCATATATTTT | CASSLPSAGGNTIYF
TRBJ1-5 | TRBV3-1/TRBV3-2 | . | once | TGTGCCAGCAGCCAGAATCGGGATCAGCCCCAGCATTTT | CASSQNRDQPQHF
TRBJ1-3 | TRBV9 | TRBD1 | . | TGTGCCAGCAGCGTAACCGGGACAGGGTATAATGGAAACACCATATATTTT | CASSVTGTGYNGNTIYF
TRBJ1-1 | TRBV27 | . | few | TGTGCCAGCATACTCCAGGGGAAAGCTTTCTTT | CASILQGKAFF
TRBJ2-7 | TRBV6-5 | TRBD2 | . | TGTGCCAGCAGTTACAAGCGGGAGAAGTCTAGCGAGCAGTACTTC | CASSYKREKSSEQYF
TRBJ1-1 | TRBV6-5 | . | . | TGTGCCAGCAGTTACACTCGAATGAACACTGAAGCTTTCTTT | CASSYTRMNTEAFF
TRBJ1-2 | TRBV18 | TRBD1 | . | TGTGCCAGCTCACCTCCGGGACAGCCACACCATCTCACCTTC | CASSPPGQPHHLTF
TRBJ2-1 | TRBV11-3 | . | . | TGTGCCAGCAGCTCAGCAGGGGATGAGCAGTTCTTC | CASSSAGDEQFF
TRBJ2-1 | TRBV10-2 | . | . | TGCGCCAGCAGTGAGTCGGGGGGAAGCGTCTACAATGAGCAGTTCTTC | CASSESGGSVYNEQFF
TRBJ1-1 | TRBV12-5 | TRBD1 | once | TGTGCTAGTGGAAGGACAGGGGGCGACACTGAAGCTTTCTTT | CASGRTGGDTEAFF
TRBJ2-3 | TRBV3-1/TRBV3-2 | TRBD2 | once | TGTGCCAGCAGCCCCGCCGTACTAGCGGGGGGGACAGATACGCAGTATTTT | CASSPAVLAGGTDTQYF
TRBJ1-5 | TRBV5-1 | TRBD1 | . | TGCGCCAGCAGCTACAGGACAGGGCCTAGCAATCAGCCCCAGCATTTT | CASSYRTGPSNQPQHF
TRBJ1-1 | TRBV5-1 | TRBD1 | . | TGCGCCAGCAGCCCCGGACAGGGGGCGCGGGGCACTGAAGCTTTCTTT | CASSPGQGARGTEAFF
TRBJ1-2 | TRBV30 | . | . | TGTGCCTGGAGCAAAAGCGTTATCTATGGCTACACCTTC | CAWSKSVIYGYTF
TRBJ1-1 | TRBV3-1/TRBV3-2 | . | . | TGTGCCAGCAGCAAAGACGGAGTGAACACTGAAGCTTTCTTT | CASSKDGVNTEAFF
TRBJ2-5 | TRBV5-1 | . | few | TGCGCCAGCAGCCGCCAAGAGACCCAGTACTTC | CASSRQETQYF
TRBJ2-5 | TRBV19 | . | . | TGTGCCAGTAGTGTGCCTGGAGGGGTTCAAGAGACCCAGTACTTC | CASSVPGGVQETQYF
TRBJ2-5 | TRBV14 | . | . | TGTGCCAGCGCCGGGGGGCGGGAGACCCAGTACTTC | CASAGGRETQYF
TRBJ2-3 | TRBV14 | . | . | TGTGCCAGCAGCCAAGGGGGGCCGATAGATACGCAGTATTTT | CASSQGGPIDTQYF
TRBJ2-1 | TRBV10-1 | TRBD2 | . | TGCGCCAGCAGTGAGACACTAGCGGGGAACAATGAGCAGTTCTTC | CASSETLAGNNEQFF
TRBJ1-2 | TRBV5-1 | TRBD1 | . | TGCGCCAGCAGCTTGTCACCGGGACAGGGCATATTCTACACCTTC | CASSLSPGQGIFYTF
TRBJ2-7 | TRBV11-3 | . | . | TGTGCCAGCAGCTTAGATCCCACCCCCAACCTTTCCGGGACATCTTACGAGCAGTACTTC | CASSLDPTPNLSGTSYEQYF
TRBJ1-1 | TRBV5-5 | . | . | TGTGCCAGCAGCTTGGTACCCGGGACTGAAGCTTTCTTT | CASSLVPGTEAFF
TRBJ2-7 | TRBV9 | . | . | TGTGCCAGCAGCGTAGGGGCAGGGACCTACGAGCAGTACTTC | CASSVGAGTYEQYF
TRBJ2-1 | TRBV5-1 | . | . | TGCGCCAGCAGCTTGGGGGCGGGAAATGAGCAGTTCTTC | CASSLGAGNEQFF
TRBJ1-5 | TRBV2 | TRBD1 | . | TGTGCCAGCAGTACAGACAGGGTGGACAATCAGCCCCAGCATTTT | CASSTDRVDNQPQHF
TRBJ1-3 | TRBV6-1 | . | . | TGTGCCAGCAGTGATCTGGTATTCGGGACACACTCTGGAAACACCATATATTTT | CASSDLVFGTHSGNTIYF
TRBJ1-2 | TRBV6-1 | . | . | TGTGCCAGCAGTGACCCCGGAGGCCCCTATGGCTACACCTTC | CASSDPGGPYGYTF
TRBJ1-2 | TRBV19 | TRBD1 | . | TGTGCCAGTAGTAGGACAGGGACTTTTAACTATGGCTACACCTTC | CASSRTGTFNYGYTF
TRBJ1-2 | TRBV11-2 | . | . | TGTGCCAGCAGCTTTGACAGCAACTATGGCTACACCTTC | CASSFDSNYGYTF
TRBJ1-6 | TRBV5-5 | . | . | TGTGCCAGCAGCTTCGGGGACTCTTCACCCCTCCACTTT | CASSFGDSSPLHF